The sequence of this T cell receptor beta chain was determined in a study of cytomegalovirus exposure and HLA in healthy donors. Study outcomes and limitations: A missense variant in DCLRE1C was later tied to TCR beta V- and J-gene trimming.

It was with 60 Vbeta and 13 Jbeta primers that the PCR ran. Only in-frame clones appear in the TCRdb table, and some are missing; sequencing was by immunoSEQ multiplex PCR. The table lists 100,000 to 150,000 clones, 70% to 80% of them singletons. Germline V gene lookup returns CDR1 SGDLS and CDR2 YYNGEE. Trimming left V 0 bases short and J 2 bases short, with 12 bases between. CDR3 length: 15 residues. This clone was observed once. Its antigen is as yet unknown. The chain joins TRBV9 to TRBJ2-7, with D possibly being TRBD1 (6 bases). The source of this sequence is a man aged 25 to 40 in good health and CMV-seronegative. The source material was PBMCs. CDR3 protein: CASSVATGGPYEQYF. As DNA, the CDR3 is TGTGCCAGCAGCGTAGCGACAGGCGGGCCCTACGAGCAGTACTTC.